This T cell receptor beta chain was sequenced for a study of patients and donors after allogeneic stem cell transplantation. Using its own MiXCR run on the RT-PCR reads, TCRdb lists one record per CDR3 protein. The table records 900,000 to 1,000,000 distinct CDR3 sequences, about a sixth of them present only once. V was clipped by 5 bases and J by 4 bases; unmatched bases: 8. Germline values: CDR1 SGHTA, CDR2 FQGTGA. This CDR3 is built from 15 residues. Material for sequencing was blood, either unsorted or a sorted T cell fraction (not recorded which). V is TRBV7-3 and J is TRBJ2-1; TRBD2 aligns across 7 bases. The receptor's source is a human donor who was either an allogeneic HSCT recipient or a stem cell or donor lymphocyte infusion donor (not recorded which). It is not recorded whose cells these are; they may come from a transplant donor. CDR3 nucleotide sequence: TGTGCCAGCAGCCGAGGCGGGAGTCCATACAATGAGCAGTTCTTC. Its protein product is CASSRGGSPYNEQFF.